The T cell receptor beta chain described here comes from a study of shared clonotypes between healthy human individuals. Worth noting for this clone: Mismatch with germline at one junction end may stem from a read error.

The study drew all its donors from Caucasian adults living in Nashville, Tennessee. Assay used: immunoSEQ multiplex PCR; TCRdb lists only in-frame clones, some missing. The sample lists millions of clones; about 92% were seen once. The germline V gene has CDR1 MNHEY and CDR2 SVGAGI. The CDR3 spans 15 residues. This rearrangement joins TRBV6-5 to TRBJ2-5; D might be TRBD1 (6 bases). This sequence was found in a man younger than 35 in good health. Some clones in this sample may be carry-over from other donors' samples. The sample comprised naive CD4+ T cells from PBMCs. Indicated subset: CD45RA+ positively selected. DNA for the CDR3: TGTGCCAGCAGTTACGCAGGGGCAAAGCAAGGGACCCAGTACTTC. Amino acid sequence: CASSYAGAKQGTQYF.